This T cell receptor beta chain was obtained from a study of early T cells in non-severe SARS-CoV-2 infection. Across the study: The input, bulk RNA from unsorted whole blood, was sequenced, and chains were unpaired.

With 4 bases removed from V and 2 bases from J, the gap between germline ends came to 9 bases. The CDR3 is made up of 13 amino acids. The germline gives CDR1 GTSNPN, CDR2 SVGIG (reference sequence). This clonotype has more than one count but fewer than ten. Attached unique molecular identifiers marked individual cDNA molecules. One entry per CDR3 protein results from TCRdb running MiXCR on the 5' RACE reads. The repertoire has tens of thousands of distinct CDR3 sequences, 5.5% to 7% of them found once; the top ten carry 3.4%. The chain has TRBV30 and TRBJ1-5, with D uncertain. This clonotype was sampled from an adult who was a healthcare worker with PCR-confirmed SARS-CoV-2 infection or an uninfected control (not recorded which). Sequences were derived from whole blood, sampled at baseline. DNA for the CDR3: TGTGCCTGGACGGCAGGCGGCAATCAGCCCCAGCATTTT. Encoded protein: CAWTAGGNQPQHF.